The 8 T cell receptor beta chains below were found in one sample sequenced in a study of cytomegalovirus exposure and HLA in healthy donors. PCR employed 60 Vbeta and 13 Jbeta primers. Here immunoSEQ multiplex PCR was the method, and the copy in TCRdb shows in-frame clones only, minus some. The sample lists about 150,000 clones; roughly 70% were seen once. Sequenced material: PBMCs. These receptors came from a man aged 25-40 years in good health and CMV-seropositive.

This chain links TRBV30 with TRBJ2-7; 14 positions agree with TRBD2. V was clipped by 2 bases and J by 4 bases; unmatched bases: 10. Per the germline V gene, CDR1 is GTSNPN and CDR2 is SVGIG (reference sequence). The CDR3 spans 17 residues. This CDR3 reads CAWSQTSGRAGRYEQYF. DNA for the CDR3: TGTGCCTGGAGTCAGACTAGCGGGAGGGCTGGGAGGTACGAGCAGTACTTC.

CDR3 DNA sequence: TGTGCCAGCAGCCCCTCCAGGGGAGGGTCCTACAATGAGCAGTTCTTC. It is translated as CASSPSRGGSYNEQFF. The genes are TRBV14 and TRBJ2-1; D perhaps matches TRBD2 (7 bases). The V end lost 4 bases, the J end lost 1 base, and 14 bases lay between the germline ends. CDR3 size: 16 residues. The V gene's germline CDR1 is SGHDN and CDR2 FVKESK. The whole variable domain, remainder taken from reference TRBV14 and TRBJ2-1, is EAGVTQFPSHSVIEKGQTVTLRCDPISGHDNLYWYRRVMGKEIKFLLHFVKESKQDESGMPNNRFLAERTGGTYSTLKVQPAELEDSGVYFCASSPSRGGSYNEQFFGPGTRLTVL.

The chain is built from TRBV30 and TRBJ2-5, with TRBD2 matching 9 bases. The end of the DNA is better explained by TRBJ2-7, so the J call may be wrong. This CDR3 contains 17 residues. Germline V lookup: CDR1 GTSNPN, CDR2 SVGIG (reference sequence). The CDR3 DNA reads as TGTGCCTGGAGGGAGGGATTAGCGGGGGATTCGCTAGGCGAGCAGTACTTC. It codes for CAWREGLAGDSLGEQYF.

V gene TRBV29-1 combines with J gene TRBJ2-7; 11 bases are a match to TRBD2. Per germline, CDR1 SQVTM and CDR2 ANQGSEA. Unmatched junction bases numbered 6, after V lost 6 bases and J lost 2 bases. The CDR3 loop spans 14 amino acids. This CDR3 is CSVAGTSGAYEQYF. CDR3 bases: TGCAGCGTCGCCGGGACTAGCGGAGCCTACGAGCAGTACTTC.

The sample holds a few counts of this clone. The V and J genes are TRBV19 and TRBJ1-2; 12 bases map to TRBD1. Germline CDR1 reads LNHDA; CDR2 reads SQIVND (reference sequence). This CDR3 is 15 amino acids long. The junction had 7 bases not matched to a gene; V was cut back by 7 bases and J by 4 bases. The CDR3 nucleotides read TGTGCCAGTAACCGGGACAGGGGGCGCGCCTATGGCTACACCTTC. Its protein is CASNRDRGRAYGYTF. The full variable domain, with the rest looked up from reference TRBV19 and TRBJ1-2, is DGGITQSPKYLFRKEGQNVTLSCEQNLNHDAMYWYRQDPGQGLRLIYYSQIVNDFQKGDIAEGYSVSREKKESFPLTVTSAQKNPTAFYLCASNRDRGRAYGYTFGSGTRLTVV.

The chain joins TRBV9 to TRBJ2-7; 10 nucleotides line up with TRBD2. J was trimmed by 9 bases and V by 2 bases; bases with no gene match: 2. Germline V gene data show CDR1 as SGDLS and CDR2 as YYNGEE. This CDR3 contains 12 residues. The CDR3 sequence: CASSVLAGVQYF. The CDR3 DNA is TGTGCCAGCAGCGTCCTAGCGGGAGTGCAGTACTTC.

The chain has TRBV6-6 and TRBJ2-7; possible D gene TRBD1, 5 bases. Germline CDR1 is MNHNY and CDR2 is SVGAGI (reference sequence). Trimming stripped 3 bases from V and 4 bases from J, with 16 bases between. The CDR3 is made up of 15 amino acids. CDR3 DNA: TGTGCCAGCAGTTATCTGGTTCCTACAGGATACGAGCAGTACTTC. Translated: CASSYLVPTGYEQYF.

The chain couples TRBV19 to TRBJ2-1; 13 bases match TRBD2. The CDR3 sequence is 14 residues long. Germline CDR1 reads LNHDA; CDR2 reads SQIVND (reference sequence). V trimming: 6 bases; J trimming: 10 bases; junction bases outside the gene matches: 6. In DNA, the CDR3 is TGTGCCAGTAGCCCGGGACTAGCGGGAACGGAGCAGTTCTTC. This sequence encodes CASSPGLAGTEQFF. The complete variable domain, with remaining parts taken from reference TRBV19 and TRBJ2-1, reads DGGITQSPKYLFRKEGQNVTLSCEQNLNHDAMYWYRQDPGQGLRLIYYSQIVNDFQKGDIAEGYSVSREKKESFPLTVTSAQKNPTAFYLCASSPGLAGTEQFFGPGTRLTVL.